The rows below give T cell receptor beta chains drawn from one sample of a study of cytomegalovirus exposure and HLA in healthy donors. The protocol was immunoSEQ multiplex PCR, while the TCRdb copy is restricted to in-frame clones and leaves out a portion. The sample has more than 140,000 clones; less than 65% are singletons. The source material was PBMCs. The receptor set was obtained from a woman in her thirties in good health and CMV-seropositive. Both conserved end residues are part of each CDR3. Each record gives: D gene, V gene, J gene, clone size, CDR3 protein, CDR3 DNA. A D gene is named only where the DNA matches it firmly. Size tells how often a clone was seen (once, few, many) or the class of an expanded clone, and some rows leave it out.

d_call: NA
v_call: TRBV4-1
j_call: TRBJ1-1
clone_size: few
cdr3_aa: CASSQGRGAGTEAFF
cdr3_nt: TGCGCCAGCAGCCAAGGAAGGGGTGCAGGCACTGAAGCTTTCTTT

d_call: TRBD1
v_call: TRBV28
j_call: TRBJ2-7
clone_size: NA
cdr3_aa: CASSFIPFGTGKYEQYF
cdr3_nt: TGTGCCAGCAGTTTCATCCCGTTTGGGACAGGGAAGTACGAGCAGTACTTC

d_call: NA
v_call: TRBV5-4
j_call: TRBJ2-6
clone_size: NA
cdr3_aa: CASTVIEGANVLTF
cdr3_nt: TGTGCCAGCACCGTCATAGAGGGGGCCAACGTCCTGACTTTC

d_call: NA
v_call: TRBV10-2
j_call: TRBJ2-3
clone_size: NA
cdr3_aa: CASSSGFISDTQYF
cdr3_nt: TGCGCCAGCTCCTCCGGTTTTATATCTGATACGCAGTATTTT

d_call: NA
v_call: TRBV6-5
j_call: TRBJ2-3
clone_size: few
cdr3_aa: CASTRGGGSTDTQYF
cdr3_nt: TGTGCCAGCACCAGAGGGGGGGGTAGCACAGATACGCAGTATTTT

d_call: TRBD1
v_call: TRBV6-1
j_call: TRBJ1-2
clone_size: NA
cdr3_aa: CASSEAYRGLYGYTF
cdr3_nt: TGTGCCAGCAGTGAAGCATATAGGGGGCTCTATGGCTACACCTTC

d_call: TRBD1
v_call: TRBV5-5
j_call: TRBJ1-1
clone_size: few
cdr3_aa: CASSKGQGSIELTEAFF
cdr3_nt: TGTGCCAGCAGCAAAGGACAGGGAAGCATCGAGCTCACTGAAGCTTTCTTT

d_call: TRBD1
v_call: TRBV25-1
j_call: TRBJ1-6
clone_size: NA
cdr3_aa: CASSIQGTYNSPLHF
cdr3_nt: TGTGCCAGCAGCATACAGGGGACCTATAATTCACCCCTCCACTTT

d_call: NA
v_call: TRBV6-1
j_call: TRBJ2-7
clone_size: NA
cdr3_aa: CASSEGLKSYEQYF
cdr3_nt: TGTGCCAGCAGTGAAGGACTTAAGTCCTACGAGCAGTACTTC

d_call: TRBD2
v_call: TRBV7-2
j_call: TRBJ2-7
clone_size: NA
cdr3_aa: CASSLLAGATYEQYF
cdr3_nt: TGTGCCAGCAGCTTACTAGCGGGAGCTACCTACGAGCAGTACTTC

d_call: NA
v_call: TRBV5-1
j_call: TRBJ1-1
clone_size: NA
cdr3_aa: CASSLPSLNTEAFF
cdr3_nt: TGCGCCAGCAGCTTACCCAGTTTGAACACTGAAGCTTTCTTT

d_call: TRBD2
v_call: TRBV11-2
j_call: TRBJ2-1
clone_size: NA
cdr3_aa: CASSLLAEQFF
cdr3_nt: TGTGCCAGCAGCTTACTAGCGGAACAGTTCTTC

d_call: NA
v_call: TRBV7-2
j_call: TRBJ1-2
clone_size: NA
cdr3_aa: CASSWMDRSGYTF
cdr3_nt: TGTGCCAGCAGCTGGATGGACAGATCGGGCTACACCTTC

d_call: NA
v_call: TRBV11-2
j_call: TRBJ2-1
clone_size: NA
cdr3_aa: CASSLSGTYNEQFF
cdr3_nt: TGTGCCAGCAGCTTAAGTGGGACTTACAATGAGCAGTTCTTC

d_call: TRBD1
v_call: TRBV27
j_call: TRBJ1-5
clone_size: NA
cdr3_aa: CASSFGRGTIQPQHF
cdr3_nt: TGTGCCAGCAGTTTCGGCAGGGGGACGATTCAGCCCCAGCATTTT

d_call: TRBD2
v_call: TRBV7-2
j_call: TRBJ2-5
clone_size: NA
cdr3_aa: CASSPPPGTSGIWETQYF
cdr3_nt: TGTGCCAGCAGCCCCCCGCCCGGGACTAGCGGGATCTGGGAGACCCAGTACTTC

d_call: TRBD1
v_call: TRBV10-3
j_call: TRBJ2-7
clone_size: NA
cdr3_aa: CAISEYRQGSSYEQYF
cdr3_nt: TGTGCCATCAGTGAGTACCGACAGGGGAGCTCCTACGAGCAGTACTTC

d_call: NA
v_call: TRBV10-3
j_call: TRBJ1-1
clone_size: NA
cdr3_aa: CAISLTGTNTEAFF
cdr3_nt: TGTGCCATCAGTTTGACAGGCACGAACACTGAAGCTTTCTTT

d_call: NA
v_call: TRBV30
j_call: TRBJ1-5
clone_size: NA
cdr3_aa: CAWSADTSNQPQHF
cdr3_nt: TGTGCCTGGAGTGCGGACACTAGCAATCAGCCCCAGCATTTT

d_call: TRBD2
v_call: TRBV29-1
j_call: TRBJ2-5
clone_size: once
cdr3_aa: CSAPTRAPGGQETQYF
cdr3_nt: TGCAGCGCCCCCACGAGGGCCCCGGGGGGCCAAGAGACCCAGTACTTC

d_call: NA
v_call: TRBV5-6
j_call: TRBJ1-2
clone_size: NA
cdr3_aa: CASSLGTGYYGYTF
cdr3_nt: TGTGCCAGCAGCTTAGGTACAGGGTATTACGGCTACACCTTC

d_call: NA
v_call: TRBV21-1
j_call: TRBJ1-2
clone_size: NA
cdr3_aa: CASSNKRDSRGYTF
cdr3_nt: TGTGCCAGCAGCAATAAGAGGGACAGTAGAGGCTACACCTTC

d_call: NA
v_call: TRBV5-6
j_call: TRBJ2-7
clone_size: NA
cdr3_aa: CASSFQFSWAGNYEQYF
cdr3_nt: TGTGCCAGCAGCTTTCAATTCAGTTGGGCGGGAAATTACGAGCAATACTTC

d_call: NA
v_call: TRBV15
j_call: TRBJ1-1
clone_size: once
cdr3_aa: CATSRQQAAGGAFF
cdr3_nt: TGTGCCACCAGCAGACAGCAGGCTGCGGGAGGCGCTTTCTTT

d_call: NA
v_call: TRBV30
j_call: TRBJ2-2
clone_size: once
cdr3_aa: CAWSVQDTGELFF
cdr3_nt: TGTGCCTGGAGTGTACAAGACACCGGGGAGCTGTTTTTT

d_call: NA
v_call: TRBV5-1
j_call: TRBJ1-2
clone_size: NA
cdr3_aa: CASSLDVFAYSTGGYTF
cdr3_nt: TGCGCCAGCAGCTTGGACGTTTTTGCTTACAGCACTGGAGGCTACACCTTC

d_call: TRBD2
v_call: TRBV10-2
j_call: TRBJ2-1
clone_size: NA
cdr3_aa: CASSLAGGYNEQFF
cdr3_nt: TGCGCCAGCAGTCTAGCGGGGGGCTACAATGAGCAGTTCTTC

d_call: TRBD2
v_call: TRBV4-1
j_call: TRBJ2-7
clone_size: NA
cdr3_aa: CASSQGPTSGRGSYEQYF
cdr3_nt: TGCGCCAGCAGCCAGGGGCCAACTAGCGGGAGGGGTTCCTACGAGCAGTACTTC

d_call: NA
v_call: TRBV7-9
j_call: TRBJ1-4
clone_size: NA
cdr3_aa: CASSPYGGRANEKLFF
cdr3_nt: TGTGCCAGCAGCCCCTACGGGGGGAGAGCTAATGAAAAACTGTTTTTT